This TCR beta chain was sequenced during a study of blood T cell repertoires in COVID-19. Looking at the study overall: Acute-phase and convalescent COVID-19 samples originated in the United States, Italy and Spain. Sources were T cells, B-cell-depleted T cells, or PBMCs; the material itself was cDNA or gDNA.

Data came from immunoSEQ multiplex PCR; TCRdb stores just in-frame clones and leaves some out. The table shows some 83,000 clones, with around 80% occurring only once. A remark on this clone: At one boundary the junction diverges from the germline segment, which might be a read error. The same CDR3 also results from other DNA sequences found in this sample.

CDR1 SGHRS and CDR2 YFSETQ come from the germline V gene. This CDR3 has 14 amino acids. The chain carries TRBV5-1 and TRBJ2-7; 8 nucleotides align to TRBD1. The sample was peripheral blood. The TCR sequence derives from a human donor in a cohort sampled during active COVID-19. The CDR3 nucleotides are TGCGCCAGCAGGTGGGCAGGGGGCTCCTATGAGCAGTACTTC. Residues: CASRWAGGSYEQYF.